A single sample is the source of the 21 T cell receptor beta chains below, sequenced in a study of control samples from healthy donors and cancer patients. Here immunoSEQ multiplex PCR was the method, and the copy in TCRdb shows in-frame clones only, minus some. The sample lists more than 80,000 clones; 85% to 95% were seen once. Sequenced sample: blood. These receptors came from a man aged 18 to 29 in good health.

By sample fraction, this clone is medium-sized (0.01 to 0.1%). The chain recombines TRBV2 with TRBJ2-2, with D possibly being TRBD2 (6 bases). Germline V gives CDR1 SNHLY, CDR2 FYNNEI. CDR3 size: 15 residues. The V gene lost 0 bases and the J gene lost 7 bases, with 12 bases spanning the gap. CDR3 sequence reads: CASSEAGGWSGELFF. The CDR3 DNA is TGTGCCAGCAGTGAAGCGGGAGGTTGGAGCGGGGAGCTGTTTTTT.

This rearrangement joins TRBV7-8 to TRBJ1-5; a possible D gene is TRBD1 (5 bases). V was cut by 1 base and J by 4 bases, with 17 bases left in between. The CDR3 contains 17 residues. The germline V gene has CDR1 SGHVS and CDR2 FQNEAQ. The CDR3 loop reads CASSLGGPGLWNQPQHF. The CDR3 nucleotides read TGTGCCAGCAGCTTAGGCGGACCGGGGCTATGGAATCAGCCCCAGCATTTT.

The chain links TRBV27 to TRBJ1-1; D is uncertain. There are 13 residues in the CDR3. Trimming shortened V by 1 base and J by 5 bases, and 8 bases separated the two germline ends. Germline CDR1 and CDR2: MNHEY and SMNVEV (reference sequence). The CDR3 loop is CASSLFVRTEAFF. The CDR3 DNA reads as TGTGCCAGCAGTTTATTCGTAAGGACTGAAGCTTTCTTT.

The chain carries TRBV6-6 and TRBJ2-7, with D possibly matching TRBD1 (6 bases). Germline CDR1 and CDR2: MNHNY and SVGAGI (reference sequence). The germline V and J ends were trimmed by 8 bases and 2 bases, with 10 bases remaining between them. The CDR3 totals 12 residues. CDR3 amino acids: CASGGFTYEQYF. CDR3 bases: TGTGCCAGCGGGGGCTTTACCTACGAGCAGTACTTC.

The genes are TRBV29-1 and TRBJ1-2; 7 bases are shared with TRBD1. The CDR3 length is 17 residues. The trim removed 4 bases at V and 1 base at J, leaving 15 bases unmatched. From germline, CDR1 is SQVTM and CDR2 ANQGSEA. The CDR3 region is CSVARTGQSTFNYGYTF. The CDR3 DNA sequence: TGCAGCGTTGCCAGGACAGGCCAATCTACATTTAACTATGGCTACACCTTC.

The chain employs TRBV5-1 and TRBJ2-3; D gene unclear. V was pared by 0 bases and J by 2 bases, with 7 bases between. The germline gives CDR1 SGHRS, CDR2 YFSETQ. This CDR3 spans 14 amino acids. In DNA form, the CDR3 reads TGCGCCAGCAGCTTGGTCGTCGCCACAGATACGCAGTATTTT. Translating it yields CASSLVVATDTQYF.

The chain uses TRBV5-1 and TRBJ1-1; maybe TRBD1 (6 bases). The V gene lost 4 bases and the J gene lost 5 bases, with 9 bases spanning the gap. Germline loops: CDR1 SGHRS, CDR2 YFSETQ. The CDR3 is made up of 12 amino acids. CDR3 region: CASSGGGTEAFF. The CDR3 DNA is TGCGCCAGCAGCGGGGGCGGGACTGAAGCTTTCTTT.

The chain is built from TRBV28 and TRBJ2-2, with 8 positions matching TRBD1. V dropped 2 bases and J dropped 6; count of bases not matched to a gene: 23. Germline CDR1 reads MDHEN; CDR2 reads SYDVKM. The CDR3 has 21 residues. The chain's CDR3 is CASSLPDLRVGQGFGAGELFF. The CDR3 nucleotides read TGTGCCAGCAGTTTACCTGATCTCCGGGTAGGACAGGGTTTTGGCGCCGGGGAGCTGTTTTTT.

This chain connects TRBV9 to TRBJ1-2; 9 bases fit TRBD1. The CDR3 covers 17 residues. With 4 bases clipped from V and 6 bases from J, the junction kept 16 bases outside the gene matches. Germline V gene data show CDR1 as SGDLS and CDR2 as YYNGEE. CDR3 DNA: TGTGCCAGCAGCCTGGACCCCTCAACGACAGGGGGGAATGGCTACACCTTC. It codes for CASSLDPSTTGGNGYTF.

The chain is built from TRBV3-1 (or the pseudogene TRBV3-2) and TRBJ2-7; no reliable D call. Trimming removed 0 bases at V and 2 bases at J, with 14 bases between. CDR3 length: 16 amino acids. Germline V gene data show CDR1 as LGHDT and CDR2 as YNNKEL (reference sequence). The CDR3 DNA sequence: TGTGCCAGCAGCCAAGATCCAGTGACAAGCGCCTACGAGCAGTACTTC. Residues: CASSQDPVTSAYEQYF.

The CDR3 DNA reads as TGTGCCAGCAGCCCAGGGGCCTCCTCCTACGAGCAGTACTTC. It codes for CASSPGASSYEQYF. The chain links TRBV5-4 to TRBJ2-7; possible D gene TRBD1, 6 bases. V was clipped by 4 bases and J by 0 bases, with 11 bases between them. Germline CDR1 is SGHNT and CDR2 is YYREEE (reference sequence). CDR3 size: 14 residues.

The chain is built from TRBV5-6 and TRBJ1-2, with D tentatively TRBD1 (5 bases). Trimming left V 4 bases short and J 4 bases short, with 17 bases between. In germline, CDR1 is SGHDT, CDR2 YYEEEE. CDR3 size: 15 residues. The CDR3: CASSRLPGQTYGYTF. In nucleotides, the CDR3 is TGTGCCAGCAGCCGCTTGCCAGGGCAAACCTATGGCTACACCTTC.

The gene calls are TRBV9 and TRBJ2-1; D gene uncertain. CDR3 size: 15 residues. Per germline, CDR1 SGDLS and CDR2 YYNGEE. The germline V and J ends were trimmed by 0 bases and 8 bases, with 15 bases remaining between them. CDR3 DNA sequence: TGTGCCAGCAGCGTAGAAGGCCATTCGGTAGATGAGCAGTTCTTC. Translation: CASSVEGHSVDEQFF.

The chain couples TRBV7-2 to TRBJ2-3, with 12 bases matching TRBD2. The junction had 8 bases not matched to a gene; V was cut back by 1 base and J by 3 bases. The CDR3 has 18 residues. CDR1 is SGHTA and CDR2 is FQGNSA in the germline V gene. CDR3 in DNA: TGTGCCAGCAGCTTAGTACCTAGCGGGGGGGCCATGACAGATACGCAGTATTTT. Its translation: CASSLVPSGGAMTDTQYF. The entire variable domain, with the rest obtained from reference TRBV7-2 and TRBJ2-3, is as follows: GAGVSQSPSNKVTEKGKDVELRCDPISGHTALYWYRQSLGQGLEFLIYFQGNSAPDKSGLPSDRFSAERTGGSVSTLTIQRTQQEDSAVYLCASSLVPSGGAMTDTQYFGPGTRLTVL.

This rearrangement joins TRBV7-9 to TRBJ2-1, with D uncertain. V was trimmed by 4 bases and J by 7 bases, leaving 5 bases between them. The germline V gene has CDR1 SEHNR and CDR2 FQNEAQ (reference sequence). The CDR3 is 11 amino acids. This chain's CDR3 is CASSYINEQFF. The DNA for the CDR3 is TGTGCCAGCAGCTACATAAATGAGCAGTTCTTC.

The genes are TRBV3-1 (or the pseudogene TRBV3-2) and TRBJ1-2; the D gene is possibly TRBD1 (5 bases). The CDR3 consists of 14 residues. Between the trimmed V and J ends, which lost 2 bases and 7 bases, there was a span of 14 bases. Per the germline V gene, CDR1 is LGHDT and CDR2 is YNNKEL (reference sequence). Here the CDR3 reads CASSQNRGGTGYTF. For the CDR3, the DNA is TGTGCCAGCAGCCAAAACCGGGGGGGGACTGGCTACACCTTC.

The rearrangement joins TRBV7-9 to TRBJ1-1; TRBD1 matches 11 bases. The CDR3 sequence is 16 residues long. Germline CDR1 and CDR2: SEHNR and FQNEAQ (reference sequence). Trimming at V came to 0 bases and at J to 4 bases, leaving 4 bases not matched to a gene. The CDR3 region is CASSLAIGTGGTEAFF. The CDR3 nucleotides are TGTGCCAGCAGCTTAGCAATCGGGACAGGGGGCACTGAAGCTTTCTTT.

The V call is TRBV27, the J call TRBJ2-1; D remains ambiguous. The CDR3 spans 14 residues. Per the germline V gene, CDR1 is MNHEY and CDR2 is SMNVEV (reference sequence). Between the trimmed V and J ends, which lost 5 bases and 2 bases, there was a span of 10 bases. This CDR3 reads CASSPDGAYNEQFF. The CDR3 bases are TGTGCCAGCAGTCCGGACGGAGCCTACAATGAGCAGTTCTTC.

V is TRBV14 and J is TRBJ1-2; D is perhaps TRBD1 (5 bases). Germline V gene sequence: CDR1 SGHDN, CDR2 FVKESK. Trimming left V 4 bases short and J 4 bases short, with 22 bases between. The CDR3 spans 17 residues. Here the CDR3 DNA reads TGTGCCAGCAGCCTTCACGGACACACGGGCGTTGTCTATGGCTACACCTTC. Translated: CASSLHGHTGVVYGYTF.

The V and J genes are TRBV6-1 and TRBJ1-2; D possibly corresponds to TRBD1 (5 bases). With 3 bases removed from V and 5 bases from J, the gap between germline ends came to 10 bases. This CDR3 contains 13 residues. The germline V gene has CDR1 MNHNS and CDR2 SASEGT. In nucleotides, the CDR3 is TGTGCCAGCAGTGAGGGACGTTTGTATGGCTACACCTTC. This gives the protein CASSEGRLYGYTF.

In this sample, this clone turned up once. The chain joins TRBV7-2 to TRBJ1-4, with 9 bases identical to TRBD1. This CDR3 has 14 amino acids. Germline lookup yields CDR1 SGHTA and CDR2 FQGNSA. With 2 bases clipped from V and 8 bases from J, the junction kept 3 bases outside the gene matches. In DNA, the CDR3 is TGTGCCAGCAGCTTACCGGGACAGGGCGAAAAACTGTTTTTT. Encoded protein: CASSLPGQGEKLFF.